Listed below are T cell receptor beta chains from one sample, sequenced in a study of shared clonotypes between healthy human individuals. The data were produced by immunoSEQ multiplex PCR, yet TCRdb's version contains in-frame clones alone and is incomplete. The sample gives 2 million to 3 million clones, over 85% of which show up once; around 0.37% is in the top ten. Sample: naive CD4+ T cells from PBMCs. The receptors here all came from a man younger than 35 in good health. Some clones in this sample may be carry-over from other donors' samples. Both conserved end residues are part of each CDR3. The order of the fields is J gene, D gene, clone size, V gene, CDR3 protein, CDR3 DNA. A D gene is named only where the DNA matches it firmly. Clone size is not always given. Where it is, it says once, few, many or a class for expanded clones.

TRBJ1-1 | - | - | TRBV18 | CASSPGGEVTEAFF | TGTGCCAGCTCACCCGGGGGGGAGGTCACTGAAGCTTTCTTT
TRBJ2-7 | - | - | TRBV28 | CASSPGRVAKNEQYF | TGTGCCAGCAGTCCCGGAAGGGTAGCGAAGAACGAGCAGTACTTC
TRBJ2-7 | - | - | TRBV27 | CASSGGNSYEQYF | TGTGCCAGCAGCGGGGGCAACTCCTACGAGCAGTACTTC
TRBJ2-1 | TRBD1 | - | TRBV25-1 | CASSASGTGVREQFF | TGTGCCAGCAGTGCCTCCGGGACAGGGGTACGGGAGCAGTTCTTC
TRBJ1-2 | - | - | TRBV15 | CATSRDLSGRGSFYGYTF | TGTGCCACCAGCAGAGACCTCTCGGGGAGGGGAAGCTTCTATGGCTACACCTTC
TRBJ2-7 | TRBD1 | - | TRBV5-1 | CASSLTGGQQYF | TGCGCCAGCAGCTTGACAGGGGGGCAGCAGTACTTC
TRBJ1-5 | - | - | TRBV7-9 | CASSLFGEPQHF | TGTGCCAGCAGTTTGTTCGGGGAGCCCCAGCATTTT
TRBJ2-7 | - | - | TRBV6-5 | CASSSVDTSYEQYF | TGTGCCAGCAGTTCCGTGGACACTTCCTACGAGCAGTACTTC
TRBJ2-7 | - | - | TRBV7-2 | CASSPSPVGAYEQYF | TGTGCCAGCAGCCCCTCACCCGTCGGGGCCTACGAGCAGTACTTC
TRBJ1-1 | - | - | TRBV6-1 | CASTLSGETEAFF | TGTGCCAGCACCCTGTCCGGGGAAACTGAAGCTTTCTTT
TRBJ2-5 | - | - | TRBV5-1 | CASSLIYQETQYF | TGCGCCAGCAGCTTGATCTACCAAGAGACCCAGTACTTC
TRBJ2-5 | - | - | TRBV2 | CASTMGGGLETQYF | TGTGCCAGCACCATGGGAGGGGGCTTAGAGACCCAGTACTTC
TRBJ2-1 | - | once | TRBV11-3 | CASSSTGALTYNEQFF | TGTGCCAGCAGCTCCACCGGGGCCCTAACCTACAATGAGCAGTTCTTC
TRBJ2-5 | - | - | TRBV7-9 | CASTPGGTQYF | TGTGCCAGCACCCCAGGAGGGACTCAGTACTTC
TRBJ2-3 | TRBD1 | - | TRBV19 | CASSPTGGVFTDTQYF | TGTGCCAGCTCCCCGACAGGGGGAGTATTCACAGATACGCAGTATTTT
TRBJ2-7 | - | - | TRBV29-1 | CSVELARGHYIF | TGCAGCGTTGAACTGGCCCGGGGGCACTATATCTTC
TRBJ2-1 | - | - | TRBV7-9 | CASSLIGWRDVFGNEQFF | TGTGCCAGCAGCTTAATTGGGTGGAGGGACGTTTTTGGGAATGAGCAGTTCTTC
TRBJ2-4 | TRBD1 | - | TRBV9 | CASSGPGTGGAKNIQYF | TGTGCCAGCAGCGGACCCGGGACAGGGGGGGCCAAAAACATTCAGTACTTC
TRBJ2-1 | TRBD2 | - | TRBV29-1 | CSTRLAGRINEQFF | TGCAGCACACGACTAGCGGGTAGGATCAATGAGCAGTTCTTC
TRBJ2-5 | TRBD2 | - | TRBV28 | CASSLVPQGGYQETQYF | TGTGCCAGCAGTTTAGTTCCCCAGGGAGGGTACCAAGAGACCCAGTACTTC
TRBJ2-5 | TRBD1 | - | TRBV5-1 | CASSRDSRGFETQYF | TGCGCCAGCAGCCGGGACAGCCGTGGATTTGAGACCCAGTACTTC
TRBJ2-7 | - | once | TRBV11-1 | CASSFWGRGFTTEQYF | TGTGCCAGCAGCTTTTGGGGCCGAGGATTTACCACCGAGCAGTACTTC
TRBJ2-2 | - | - | TRBV5-4 | CASSLGRAVTGELFF | TGTGCCAGCAGCTTGGGGAGGGCCGTCACCGGGGAGCTGTTTTTT
TRBJ1-1 | - | - | TRBV10-3 | CAISRGLGDTEAFF | TGTGCCATCAGCAGGGGTCTCGGCGACACTGAAGCTTTCTTT
TRBJ2-7 | - | - | TRBV6-6 | CASSYSSVSGPYEQYF | TGTGCCAGCAGTTACTCTTCAGTTAGCGGCCCCTACGAGCAGTACTTC
TRBJ2-2 | TRBD1 | - | TRBV6-1 | CASSEFGTAITGELFF | TGTGCCAGCAGTGAATTTGGGACAGCAATAACCGGGGAGCTGTTTTTT
TRBJ2-3 | TRBD2 | - | TRBV27 | CASSPRGLAGQIITDTQYF | TGTGCCAGCAGCCCCAGGGGACTAGCGGGTCAAATTATCACAGATACGCAGTATTTT
TRBJ1-4 | TRBD1 | - | TRBV4-3 | CASSHGTGDEKLFF | TGCGCCAGCAGCCACGGGACAGGGGATGAAAAACTGTTTTTT
TRBJ2-7 | TRBD2 | - | TRBV19 | CASSKSGGTYTYEQYF | TGTGCCAGTAGTAAGTCGGGGGGGACTTACACCTACGAGCAGTACTTC